This record looks at one T cell receptor beta chain sequence and its context. These data belong to a study of radiotherapy plus CTLA-4 blockade in lung cancer. Trimming at V came to 5 bases and at J to 4 bases, leaving 4 bases not matched to a gene. Germline assignment: CDR1 MNHEY and CDR2 SVGAGI. There are 15 residues in the CDR3. Sequencing used immunoSEQ multiplex PCR; TCRdb keeps in-frame clones, though not all of them. Here the sample spans tens of thousands of clones, roughly 79% being singletons. The chain joins TRBV6-5 to TRBJ1-3; 11 bases are shared with TRBD1. This TCR came from a human donor with non-small cell lung cancer who had a partial response to radiotherapy plus ipilimumab. Some clones in this sample may be carry-over from other donors' samples. The source was peripheral blood, collected from a patient treated with radiotherapy plus ipilimumab. The DNA for the CDR3 is TGTGCCAGCAGTGGACAGGGGGCCATAGGAAACACCATATATTTT. It encodes CASSGQGAIGNTIYF.